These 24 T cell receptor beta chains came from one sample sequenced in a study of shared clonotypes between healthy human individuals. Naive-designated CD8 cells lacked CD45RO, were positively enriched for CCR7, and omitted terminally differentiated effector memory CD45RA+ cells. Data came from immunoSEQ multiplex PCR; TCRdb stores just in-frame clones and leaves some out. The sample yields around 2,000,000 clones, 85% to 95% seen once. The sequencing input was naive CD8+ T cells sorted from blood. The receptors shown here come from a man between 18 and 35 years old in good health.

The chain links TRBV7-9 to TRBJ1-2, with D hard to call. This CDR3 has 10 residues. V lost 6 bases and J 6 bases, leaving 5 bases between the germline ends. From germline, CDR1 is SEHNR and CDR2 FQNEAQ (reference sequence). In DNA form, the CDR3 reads TGTGCCAGCAGTTGGGATGGCTACACCTTC. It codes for CASSWDGYTF.

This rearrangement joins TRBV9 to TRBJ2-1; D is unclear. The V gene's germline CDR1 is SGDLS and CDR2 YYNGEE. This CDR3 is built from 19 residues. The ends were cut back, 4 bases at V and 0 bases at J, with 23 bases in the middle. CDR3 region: CASSPRVADLDFSYNEQFF. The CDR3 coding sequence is TGTGCCAGCAGCCCTCGCGTTGCGGATCTAGATTTCTCCTACAATGAGCAGTTCTTC.

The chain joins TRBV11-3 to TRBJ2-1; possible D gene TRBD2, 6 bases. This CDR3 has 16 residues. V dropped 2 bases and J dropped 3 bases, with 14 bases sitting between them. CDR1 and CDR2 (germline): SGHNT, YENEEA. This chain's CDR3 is CASSLRGSGVYNEQFF. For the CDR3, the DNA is TGTGCCAGCAGCTTACGGGGTAGCGGAGTCTACAATGAGCAGTTCTTC.

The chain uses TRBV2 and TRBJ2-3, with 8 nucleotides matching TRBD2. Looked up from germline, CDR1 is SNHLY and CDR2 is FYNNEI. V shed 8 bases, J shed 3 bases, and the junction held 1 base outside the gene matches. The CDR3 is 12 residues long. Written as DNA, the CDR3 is TGTGCCAGCGGACTAGCAACAGATACGCAGTATTTT. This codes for CASGLATDTQYF.

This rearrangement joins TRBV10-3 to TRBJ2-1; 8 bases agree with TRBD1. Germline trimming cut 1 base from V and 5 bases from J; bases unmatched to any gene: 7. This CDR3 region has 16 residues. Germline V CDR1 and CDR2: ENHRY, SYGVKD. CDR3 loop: CAISEFQGATDNEQFF. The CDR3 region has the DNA TGTGCCATCAGTGAGTTTCAGGGGGCTACGGACAATGAGCAGTTCTTC.

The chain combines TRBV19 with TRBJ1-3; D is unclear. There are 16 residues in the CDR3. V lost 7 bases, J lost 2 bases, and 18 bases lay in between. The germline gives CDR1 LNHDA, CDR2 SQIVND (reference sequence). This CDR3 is CASMSRTRRPGNTIYF. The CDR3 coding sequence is TGTGCCAGTATGTCCAGGACCCGGAGGCCTGGAAACACCATATATTTT.

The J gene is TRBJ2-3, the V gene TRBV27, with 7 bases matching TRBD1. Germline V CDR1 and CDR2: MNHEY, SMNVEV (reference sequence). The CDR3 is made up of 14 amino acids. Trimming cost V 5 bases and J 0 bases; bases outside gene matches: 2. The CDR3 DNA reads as TGTGCCAGCAGTATGGGACAGAGCACAGATACGCAGTATTTT. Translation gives CASSMGQSTDTQYF.

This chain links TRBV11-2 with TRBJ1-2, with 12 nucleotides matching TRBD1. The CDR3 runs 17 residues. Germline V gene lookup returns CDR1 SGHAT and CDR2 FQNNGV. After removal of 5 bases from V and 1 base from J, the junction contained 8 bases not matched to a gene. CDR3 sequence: CASSRPGQGAYNYGYTF. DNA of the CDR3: TGTGCCAGCAGCCGCCCGGGACAGGGGGCCTATAACTATGGCTACACCTTC.

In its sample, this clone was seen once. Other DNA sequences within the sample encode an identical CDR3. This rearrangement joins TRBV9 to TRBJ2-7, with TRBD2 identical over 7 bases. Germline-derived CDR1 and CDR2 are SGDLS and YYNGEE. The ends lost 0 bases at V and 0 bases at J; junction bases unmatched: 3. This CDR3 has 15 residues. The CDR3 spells CASSVGGGLSYEQYF. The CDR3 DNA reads TGTGCCAGCAGCGTAGGGGGGGGACTCTCCTACGAGCAGTACTTC.

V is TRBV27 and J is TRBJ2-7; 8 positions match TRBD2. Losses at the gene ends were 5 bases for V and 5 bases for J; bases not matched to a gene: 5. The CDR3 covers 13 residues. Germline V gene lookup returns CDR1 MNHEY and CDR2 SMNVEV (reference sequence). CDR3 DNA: TGTGCCAGCAGTCGACTAGCGAGCGACGAGCAGTACTTC. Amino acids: CASSRLASDEQYF.

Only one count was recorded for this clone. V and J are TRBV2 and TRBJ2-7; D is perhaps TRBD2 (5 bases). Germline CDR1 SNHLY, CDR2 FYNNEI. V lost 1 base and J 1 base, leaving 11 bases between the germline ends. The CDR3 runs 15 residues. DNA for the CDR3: TGTGCCAGCAGTGAAGGGGCGGGCCCGTCCTACGAGCAGTACTTC. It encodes CASSEGAGPSYEQYF.

CDR3 sequence: CASSQGKGYEQYF. The CDR3 DNA is TGTGCCAGCAGCCAAGGCAAGGGGTACGAGCAGTACTTC. The V gene is TRBV4-2, the J gene TRBJ2-7, with a possible D match to TRBD1 (5 bases). CDR1 is LGHNA, CDR2 YNFKEQ, per germline. The CDR3 length is 13 residues. Trimming removed 1 base from V and 4 bases from J, with 8 bases in between.

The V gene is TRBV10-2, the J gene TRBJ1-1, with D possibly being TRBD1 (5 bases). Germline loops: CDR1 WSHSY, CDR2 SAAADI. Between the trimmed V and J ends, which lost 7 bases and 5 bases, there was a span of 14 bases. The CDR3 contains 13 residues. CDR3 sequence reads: CASTTAEGTEAFF. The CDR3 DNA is TGCGCCAGCACCACGGCCGAGGGGACTGAAGCTTTCTTT.

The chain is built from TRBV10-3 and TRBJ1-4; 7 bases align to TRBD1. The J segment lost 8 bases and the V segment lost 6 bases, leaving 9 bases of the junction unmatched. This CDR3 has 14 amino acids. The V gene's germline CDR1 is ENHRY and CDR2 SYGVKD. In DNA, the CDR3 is TGTGCCATCAGCGAGACAGGGACGGGGGAAAAACTGTTTTTT. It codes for CAISETGTGEKLFF.

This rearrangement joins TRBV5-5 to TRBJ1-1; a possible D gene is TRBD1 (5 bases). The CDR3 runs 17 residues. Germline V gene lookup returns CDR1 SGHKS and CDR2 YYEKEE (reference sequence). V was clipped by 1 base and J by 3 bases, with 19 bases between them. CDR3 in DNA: TGTGCCAGCAGCTTGACCACAGGAGGAGGGGACTACACTGAAGCTTTCTTT. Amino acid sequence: CASSLTTGGGDYTEAFF.

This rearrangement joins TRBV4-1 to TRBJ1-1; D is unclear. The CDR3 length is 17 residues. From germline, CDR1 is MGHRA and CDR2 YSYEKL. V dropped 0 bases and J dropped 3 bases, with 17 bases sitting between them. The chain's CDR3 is CASSQDWASGVYTEAFF. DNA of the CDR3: TGCGCCAGCAGCCAAGATTGGGCCAGCGGGGTCTACACTGAAGCTTTCTTT.

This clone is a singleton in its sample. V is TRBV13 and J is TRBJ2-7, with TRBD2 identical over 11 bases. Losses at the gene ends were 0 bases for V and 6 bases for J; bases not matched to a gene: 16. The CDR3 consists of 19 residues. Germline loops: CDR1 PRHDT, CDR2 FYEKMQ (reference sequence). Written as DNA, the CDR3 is TGTGCCAGCAGCTTAGGTTCTGGACTAGCGGGTCCCCATTCCCCCGAGCAGTACTTC. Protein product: CASSLGSGLAGPHSPEQYF.

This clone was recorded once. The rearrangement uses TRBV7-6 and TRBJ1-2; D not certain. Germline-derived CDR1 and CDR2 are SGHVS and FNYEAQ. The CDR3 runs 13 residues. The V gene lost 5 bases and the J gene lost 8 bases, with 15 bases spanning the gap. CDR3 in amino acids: CASSLGWVGGYTF. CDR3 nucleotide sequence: TGTGCCAGCAGCCTGGGGTGGGTGGGCGGCTACACCTTC.

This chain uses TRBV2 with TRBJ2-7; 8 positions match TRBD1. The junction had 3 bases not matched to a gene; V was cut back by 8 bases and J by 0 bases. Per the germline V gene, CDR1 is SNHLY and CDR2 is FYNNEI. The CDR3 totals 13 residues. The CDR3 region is CASRQGPSYEQYF. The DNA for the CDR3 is TGTGCCAGCCGACAGGGGCCCTCCTACGAGCAGTACTTC.

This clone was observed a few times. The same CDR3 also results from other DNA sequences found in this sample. CDR3 DNA: TGCAGCGTTGGGGCGAACACTGAAGCTTTCTTT. Translation: CSVGANTEAFF. V is TRBV29-1 and J is TRBJ1-1; no definite D call. Germline values: CDR1 SQVTM, CDR2 ANQGSEA. V gave up 4 bases and J gave up 1 base, with 4 bases separating them. CDR3 length: 11 amino acids.

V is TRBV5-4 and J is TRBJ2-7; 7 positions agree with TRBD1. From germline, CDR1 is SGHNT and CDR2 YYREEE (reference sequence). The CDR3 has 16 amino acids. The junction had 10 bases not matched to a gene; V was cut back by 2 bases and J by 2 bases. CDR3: CASSFGQVNSAYEQYF. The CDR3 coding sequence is TGTGCCAGCAGCTTTGGACAGGTGAATTCGGCCTACGAGCAGTACTTC.

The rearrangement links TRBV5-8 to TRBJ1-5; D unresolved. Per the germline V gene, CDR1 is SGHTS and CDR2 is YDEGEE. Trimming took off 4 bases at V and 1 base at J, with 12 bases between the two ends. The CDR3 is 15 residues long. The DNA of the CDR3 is TGTGCCAGCAGCCCCGGACGGATAAGCAATCAGCCCCAGCATTTT. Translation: CASSPGRISNQPQHF.

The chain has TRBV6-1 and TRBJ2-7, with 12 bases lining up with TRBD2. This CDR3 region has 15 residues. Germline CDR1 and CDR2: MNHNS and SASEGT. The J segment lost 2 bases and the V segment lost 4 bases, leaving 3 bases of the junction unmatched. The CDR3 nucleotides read TGTGCCAGCAGTGTTCGGACTAGCGGGGCCTACGAGCAGTACTTC. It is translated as CASSVRTSGAYEQYF.

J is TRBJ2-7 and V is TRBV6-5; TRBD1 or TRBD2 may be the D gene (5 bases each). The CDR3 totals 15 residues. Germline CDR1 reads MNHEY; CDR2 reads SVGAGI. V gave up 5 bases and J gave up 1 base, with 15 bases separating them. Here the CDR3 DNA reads TGTGCCAGCAGTACGGCCACGGGGCCATCCTACGAGCAGTACTTC. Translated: CASSTATGPSYEQYF.